This T cell receptor beta chain was recorded in a study of T cells in localized non-small cell lung cancer. The study, taken as a whole, reports: Within adjacent lung there appeared a median approximately 59 of the top 100 tumor clones.

Regarding this clone: No antigen is known for it.

The protocol was immunoSEQ multiplex PCR, while the TCRdb copy is restricted to in-frame clones and leaves out a portion. The sample lists more than 1,500 clones; roughly 22% were seen once. Trimming stripped 6 bases from V and 4 bases from J, with 12 bases between. This CDR3 spans 13 amino acids. The germline CDR1 and CDR2 sequences are MNHGY and SAAAGT. The TCR was taken from a woman between 40 and 69 years old with stage I lung adenocarcinoma. The sample here was normal lung tissue next to the tumor, taken before any cancer treatment. The chain links TRBV6-8 to TRBJ1-1; D gene uncertain. The CDR3, as DNA: TGTGCCAGCAGAGATCGGGCGGCCACTGAAGCTTTCTTT. Its translation: CASRDRAATEAFF.